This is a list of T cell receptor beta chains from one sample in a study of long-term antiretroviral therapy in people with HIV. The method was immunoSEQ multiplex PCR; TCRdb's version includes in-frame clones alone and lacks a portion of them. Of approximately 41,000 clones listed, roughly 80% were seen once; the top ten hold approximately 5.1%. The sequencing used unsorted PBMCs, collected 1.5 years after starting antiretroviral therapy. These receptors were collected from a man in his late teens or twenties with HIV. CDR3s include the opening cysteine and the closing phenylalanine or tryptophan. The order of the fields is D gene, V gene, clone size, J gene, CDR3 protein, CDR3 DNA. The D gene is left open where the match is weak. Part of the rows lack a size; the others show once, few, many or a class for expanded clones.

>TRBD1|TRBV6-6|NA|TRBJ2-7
CASRRTGAREQYF
TGTGCCAGCAGGAGGACAGGGGCTCGCGAGCAGTACTTC
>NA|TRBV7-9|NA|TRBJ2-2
CASSLSRGLNTGELFF
TGTGCCAGCAGCTTATCTCGGGGTCTAAACACCGGGGAGCTGTTTTTT
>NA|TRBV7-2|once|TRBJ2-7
CASSLVTYEQYF
TGTGCCAGCAGCTTAGTGACCTACGAGCAGTACTTC
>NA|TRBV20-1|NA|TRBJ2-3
CSARGPAKYF
TGCAGTGCTAGAGGACCGGCGAAGTATTTT
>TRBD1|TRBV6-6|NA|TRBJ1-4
CASSYQGQSEKLFF
TGTGCCAGCAGTTACCAGGGACAGAGCGAAAAACTGTTTTTT
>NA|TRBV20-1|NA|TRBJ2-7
CSATGQYEQYF
TGCAGTGCTACCGGACAGTACGAGCAGTACTTC
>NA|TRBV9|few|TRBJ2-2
CASSVGLVPGELFF
TGTGCCAGCAGCGTAGGACTAGTCCCCGGGGAGCTGTTTTTT
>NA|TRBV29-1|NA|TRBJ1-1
CSVVGTVGRAATLNTEAFF
TGCAGCGTTGTAGGGACGGTCGGGCGGGCGGCGACCCTAAACACTGAAGCTTTCTTT
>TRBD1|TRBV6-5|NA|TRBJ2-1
CASSMDRGVYNEQFF
TGTGCCAGCAGCATGGACAGGGGGGTCTACAATGAGCAGTTCTTC
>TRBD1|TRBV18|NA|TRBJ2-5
CASSPGTGGETQYF
TGTGCCAGCTCACCAGGGACAGGGGGAGAGACCCAGTACTTC
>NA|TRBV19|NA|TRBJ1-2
CASSISRAHYGYTF
TGTGCCAGTAGTATTAGCAGGGCTCACTATGGCTACACCTTC
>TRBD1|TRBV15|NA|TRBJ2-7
CATSSRQGTGYEQYF
TGTGCCACCAGCAGTAGACAGGGAACGGGATACGAGCAGTACTTC
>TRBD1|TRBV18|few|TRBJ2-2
CASSQGQGWTGELFF
TGTGCCAGCTCACAAGGACAGGGGTGGACCGGGGAGCTGTTTTTT
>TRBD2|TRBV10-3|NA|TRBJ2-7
CAIRGTSGYEQYF
TGTGCCATCAGGGGGACTAGCGGATACGAGCAGTACTTC